This T cell receptor beta chain came from a study of identical twins. In the case of this clonotype: The antigen remains undetermined. Mismatch with germline at one junction end may stem from a read error.

Whole-study findings and limits: There were fewer insertions in abundant cord blood beta clonotypes, but memory repertoires showed no such pattern.

Germline V CDR1 and CDR2: LGHNA, YNFKEQ. This CDR3 comprises 18 residues. A universal primer binding site was introduced by template switching. The final cDNA contained unique molecular identifiers. Each CDR3 protein gets one entry after TCRdb re-called the 5' RACE reads with MiXCR. The sample carries 450,000 to 650,000 distinct CDR3 sequences, approximately 10% recorded once. This same sample was also part of a study on yellow fever vaccine responses in identical twins.

The sample consisted of PBMCs. The sequence was obtained from a woman younger than 35 in good health. This chain connects TRBV4-2 to TRBJ2-3; D might be TRBD2 (6 bases). The CDR3 here is CAISPRLRIWEATDTQYF. The CDR3 bases are TGTGCCATCAGCCCCCGGCTCAGGATCTGGGAGGCCACAGATACGCAGTATTTT.